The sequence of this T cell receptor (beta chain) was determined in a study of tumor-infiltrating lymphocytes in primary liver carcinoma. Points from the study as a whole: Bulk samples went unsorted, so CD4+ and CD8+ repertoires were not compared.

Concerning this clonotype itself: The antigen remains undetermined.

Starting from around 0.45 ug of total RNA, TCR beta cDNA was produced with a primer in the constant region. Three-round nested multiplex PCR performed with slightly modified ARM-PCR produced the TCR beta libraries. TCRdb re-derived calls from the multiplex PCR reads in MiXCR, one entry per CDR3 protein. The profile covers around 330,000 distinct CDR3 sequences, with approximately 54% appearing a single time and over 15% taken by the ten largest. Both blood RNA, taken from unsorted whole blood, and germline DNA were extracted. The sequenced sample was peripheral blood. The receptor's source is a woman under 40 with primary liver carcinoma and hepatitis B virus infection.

The CDR3 is CAWKGGNSNQPQHF. The CDR3 region has the DNA TGTGCCTGGAAGGGGGGGAATAGCAATCAGCCCCAGCATTTT. This sequence joins TRBV30 and TRBJ1-5; D is perhaps TRBD1 (6 bases). The V gene's germline CDR1 is GTSNPN and CDR2 SVGIG (reference sequence). V was pared by 4 bases and J by 0 bases, with 10 bases between. The length of the CDR3 is 14 residues. Full variable domain (outside the CDR3, taken from reference TRBV30 and TRBJ1-5): SQTIHQWPATLVQPVGSPLSLECTVEGTSNPNLYWYRQAAGRGLQLLFYSVGIGQISSEVPQNLSASRPQDRQFILSSKKLLLSDSGFYLCAWKGGNSNQPQHFGDGTRLSIL.